This T cell receptor (beta chain) was sequenced for a study of T cells in Graves' hyperthyroidism and ophthalmopathy. Study results and caveats: Using 13 V-J features, a model discriminated ophthalmopathy from stable hyperthyroidism.

Many counts were recorded for this clonotype. The antigen is undetermined. Regions amplified from RNA transcripts were the TCR beta CDR3 regions. Initially, a first-round RT-PCR of the TCR CDR3 employed the HTBI primer set. TCRdb re-analysed the multiplex PCR reads in MiXCR, keeping a single row per CDR3 protein. The table lists fewer than 750,000 distinct CDR3 sequences, under 15% of them singletons, with around 4% in the top ten. Losses at the gene ends were 4 bases for V and 2 bases for J; bases not matched to a gene: 5. Looked up from germline, CDR1 is SQVTM and CDR2 is ANQGSEA. There are 13 residues in the CDR3.

The sequence came from a woman in her forties with Graves' ophthalmopathy. V usage is TRBV29-1 and J usage is TRBJ2-7, with 7 bases lining up with TRBD2. The sequenced sample consisted of blood. CDR3 loop: CSVGPSGPYEQYF. CDR3 sequence (DNA): TGCAGCGTTGGCCCTAGCGGACCCTACGAGCAGTACTTC.